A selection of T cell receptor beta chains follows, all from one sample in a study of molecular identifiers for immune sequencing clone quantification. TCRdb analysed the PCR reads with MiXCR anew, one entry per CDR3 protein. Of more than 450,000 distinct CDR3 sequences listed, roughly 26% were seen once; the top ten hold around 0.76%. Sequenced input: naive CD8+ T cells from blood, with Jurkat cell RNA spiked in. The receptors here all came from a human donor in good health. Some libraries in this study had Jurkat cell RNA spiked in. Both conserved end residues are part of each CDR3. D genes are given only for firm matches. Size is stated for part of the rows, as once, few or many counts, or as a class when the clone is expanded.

CDR3 DNA: TGTGCCCTTCACGACAGGAACACCGGGGAGCTGTTTTTT
CDR3 protein: CALHDRNTGELFF
D gene: .
clone size: many
J gene: TRBJ2-2
V gene: TRBV5-4

CDR3 DNA: TGTGCCAGCAGTTTATATGTGGGCGGGGAGCTGTTTTTT
CDR3 protein: CASSLYVGGELFF
D gene: .
clone size: .
J gene: TRBJ2-2
V gene: TRBV27

CDR3 DNA: TGTGCCAGCAGCTACCGGGACAGGATGTACGAGCAGTACTTC
CDR3 protein: CASSYRDRMYEQYF
D gene: .
clone size: .
J gene: TRBJ2-7
V gene: TRBV21-1

CDR3 DNA: TGTGCCAGCAGCTTAGCCCCCCTTGACAACGGGACGGAGGATGGGGAGACCCAGTACTTC
CDR3 protein: CASSLAPLDNGTEDGETQYF
D gene: .
clone size: .
J gene: TRBJ2-5
V gene: TRBV7-2

CDR3 DNA: TGTGCCAGCCACACTGGCGGTCCGTCCTACGAGCAGTACTTC
CDR3 protein: CASHTGGPSYEQYF
D gene: .
clone size: few
J gene: TRBJ2-7
V gene: TRBV27

CDR3 DNA: TGTGCCAGCAGTCAGGGACAGGGGTCCCTTGGGGAGCAGTACTTC
CDR3 protein: CASSQGQGSLGEQYF
D gene: TRBD1
clone size: .
J gene: TRBJ2-7
V gene: TRBV12-3/TRBV12-4

CDR3 DNA: TGTGCCAGCAGCTTGGTAAGGGAGACCTACGAGCAGTACTTC
CDR3 protein: CASSLVRETYEQYF
D gene: .
clone size: many
J gene: TRBJ2-7
V gene: TRBV5-6

CDR3 DNA: TGTGCCAGCAGCTCGAGACAGGGGCTTAATTCACCCCTCCACTTT
CDR3 protein: CASSSRQGLNSPLHF
D gene: TRBD1
clone size: few
J gene: TRBJ1-6
V gene: TRBV5-4

CDR3 DNA: TGTGCCTGGGGTCAGGGGAATCAGCCCCAGCATTTT
CDR3 protein: CAWGQGNQPQHF
D gene: .
clone size: .
J gene: TRBJ1-5
V gene: TRBV30

CDR3 DNA: TGCGCCAGCAGCCAAGGCTCGGGGAGCACTGAAGCTTTCTTT
CDR3 protein: CASSQGSGSTEAFF
D gene: .
clone size: .
J gene: TRBJ1-1
V gene: TRBV4-3

CDR3 DNA: TGTGCCACCAGCAGAGATCCTACCACCGGGGAGCTGTTTTTT
CDR3 protein: CATSRDPTTGELFF
D gene: .
clone size: .
J gene: TRBJ2-2
V gene: TRBV15

CDR3 DNA: TGTGCCAGCAGTTACGCTGTAGGGGGGACTGAAGCTCTCTTT
CDR3 protein: CASSYAVGGTEALF
D gene: .
clone size: .
J gene: TRBJ1-1
V gene: TRBV6-5

CDR3 DNA: TGCAGCGTTGACAGGGGCGGACTTTCTGGCAATGAGCAGTTCTTC
CDR3 protein: CSVDRGGLSGNEQFF
D gene: .
clone size: few
J gene: TRBJ2-1
V gene: TRBV29-1

CDR3 DNA: TGTGCCTGGAATGCCGGGACAAATAATGAAAAACTGTTTTTT
CDR3 protein: CAWNAGTNNEKLFF
D gene: .
clone size: .
J gene: TRBJ1-4
V gene: TRBV30

CDR3 DNA: TGTGCCAGCAGCTTAGTTAGACAGGGGGGCATGAACACTGAAGCTTTCTTT
CDR3 protein: CASSLVRQGGMNTEAFF
D gene: TRBD1
clone size: .
J gene: TRBJ1-1
V gene: TRBV7-2

CDR3 DNA: TGTGCCAGCAGTCTAGACAGGACCACAGATACGCAGTATTTT
CDR3 protein: CASSLDRTTDTQYF
D gene: .
clone size: .
J gene: TRBJ2-3
V gene: TRBV6-5

CDR3 DNA: TGTGCCAGCAGCCTGACTAGTGAAACGCAGTATTTT
CDR3 protein: CASSLTSETQYF
D gene: .
clone size: many
J gene: TRBJ2-3
V gene: TRBV14

CDR3 DNA: TGTGCCAGCAGAATGGGACTAGCGGACTACGAGCAGTACTTC
CDR3 protein: CASRMGLADYEQYF
D gene: TRBD2
clone size: few
J gene: TRBJ2-7
V gene: TRBV6-5

CDR3 DNA: TGTGCCAACAGCCCCGGAGGGGCAGGGGCAATGTCCTACAATGAGCAGTTCTTC
CDR3 protein: CANSPGGAGAMSYNEQFF
D gene: .
clone size: .
J gene: TRBJ2-1
V gene: TRBV11-2

CDR3 DNA: TGTGCCAGCAGCTCCGTTCAAGGGGTGCCCTACGAGCAGTACTTC
CDR3 protein: CASSSVQGVPYEQYF
D gene: .
clone size: many
J gene: TRBJ2-7
V gene: TRBV7-9

CDR3 DNA: TGTGCCAGCACCCGGACAGGGGGGGGCTATGGCTACACCTTC
CDR3 protein: CASTRTGGGYGYTF
D gene: TRBD1
clone size: many
J gene: TRBJ1-2
V gene: TRBV27

CDR3 DNA: TGTGCCAGCAGCTTATACGCTAGCGGGAGTGCCGAGACCCAGTACTTC
CDR3 protein: CASSLYASGSAETQYF
D gene: TRBD2
clone size: .
J gene: TRBJ2-5
V gene: TRBV7-3

CDR3 DNA: TGTGCCAGCAGCTTAGGCTGGGGGGATAACACCGGGGAGCTGTTTTTT
CDR3 protein: CASSLGWGDNTGELFF
D gene: .
clone size: many
J gene: TRBJ2-2
V gene: TRBV7-8

CDR3 DNA: TGTGCCAGCAGTTTTATTAGCGGCACAGATACGCAGTATTTT
CDR3 protein: CASSFISGTDTQYF
D gene: .
clone size: many
J gene: TRBJ2-3
V gene: TRBV27

CDR3 DNA: TGTGCCAGCAGCCAAGATAACCCTAGCGGCAGGAGAGAGACCCAGTACTTC
CDR3 protein: CASSQDNPSGRRETQYF
D gene: TRBD2
clone size: .
J gene: TRBJ2-5
V gene: TRBV4-2

CDR3 DNA: TGTGCCAGCTTAGAGGCGTGGGACACTGAAGCTTTCTTT
CDR3 protein: CASLEAWDTEAFF
D gene: .
clone size: many
J gene: TRBJ1-1
V gene: TRBV6-2/TRBV6-3

CDR3 DNA: TGTGCCAGCAGCTGGGGACTAGCGGGAAACACCGGGGAGCTGTTTTTT
CDR3 protein: CASSWGLAGNTGELFF
D gene: TRBD2
clone size: many
J gene: TRBJ2-2
V gene: TRBV5-6

CDR3 DNA: TGTGCCAGCAGCTTCTCAGCGGAGAGGACTGAAGCTTTCTTT
CDR3 protein: CASSFSAERTEAFF
D gene: .
clone size: few
J gene: TRBJ1-1
V gene: TRBV13

CDR3 DNA: TGTGCCAGCAGCTTGGTATCTTCCCAAGGGTGGATCTTT
CDR3 protein: CASSLVSSQGWIF
D gene: .
clone size: few
J gene: TRBJ1-1
V gene: TRBV5-3

CDR3 DNA: TGTGCCAGCAGTTACTCGAGAGGGGGGAAGACTGAAGCTTTCTTT
CDR3 protein: CASSYSRGGKTEAFF
D gene: .
clone size: few
J gene: TRBJ1-1
V gene: TRBV6-5

CDR3 DNA: TGTGCCACCAACCCATGGGGACAGGGATATCAGCCCCAGCATTTT
CDR3 protein: CATNPWGQGYQPQHF
D gene: TRBD1
clone size: .
J gene: TRBJ1-5
V gene: TRBV19

CDR3 DNA: TGCAGTACCATCAACTCCCGAGATTCCTCCTACGAGCAGTACTTC
CDR3 protein: CSTINSRDSSYEQYF
D gene: .
clone size: .
J gene: TRBJ2-7
V gene: TRBV20-1

CDR3 DNA: TGTGCCACCAGTGTCGGGACAGGGCCCTACGAGCAGTACTTC
CDR3 protein: CATSVGTGPYEQYF
D gene: TRBD1
clone size: .
J gene: TRBJ2-7
V gene: TRBV24-1

CDR3 DNA: TGTGCCAGCACGCTGGCAGGGTATGGGATAGATACGCAGTATTTT
CDR3 protein: CASTLAGYGIDTQYF
D gene: .
clone size: many
J gene: TRBJ2-3
V gene: TRBV7-2

CDR3 DNA: TGCGCCAGCAGCCAAGATGGCGCGGGATCCTCTGGAAACACCATATATTTT
CDR3 protein: CASSQDGAGSSGNTIYF
D gene: .
clone size: many
J gene: TRBJ1-3
V gene: TRBV4-3

CDR3 DNA: TGCAGTGCTGGAGGTACAGCAAACTCGAACACTGAAGCTTTCTTT
CDR3 protein: CSAGGTANSNTEAFF
D gene: .
clone size: many
J gene: TRBJ1-1
V gene: TRBV20-1

CDR3 DNA: TGCGCCAGCAGCCCCCGGTACGGGGTCTCCTCCTACGGGCAGTACTTC
CDR3 protein: CASSPRYGVSSYGQYF
D gene: .
clone size: .
J gene: TRBJ2-7
V gene: TRBV5-1

CDR3 DNA: TGTGCCAGCAGCTTAGACACTAGCGGGGGAGATACGCAGTATTTT
CDR3 protein: CASSLDTSGGDTQYF
D gene: TRBD2
clone size: many
J gene: TRBJ2-3
V gene: TRBV7-2

CDR3 DNA: TGTGCCATCGCGCTGGGTACCCCCTATCAGCCCCAGCATTTT
CDR3 protein: CAIALGTPYQPQHF
D gene: .
clone size: .
J gene: TRBJ1-5
V gene: TRBV12-3/TRBV12-4

CDR3 DNA: TGTGCCAGCAGACCTCTAGCGGGGGCGCACACAGATACGCAGTATTTT
CDR3 protein: CASRPLAGAHTDTQYF
D gene: TRBD2
clone size: .
J gene: TRBJ2-3
V gene: TRBV6-2/TRBV6-3

CDR3 DNA: TGTGCCAGCAGTTGGGTGGGGGGCGAGCAGTACTTC
CDR3 protein: CASSWVGGEQYF
D gene: .
clone size: .
J gene: TRBJ2-7
V gene: TRBV6-2/TRBV6-3

CDR3 DNA: TGTGCCAGCACCGAGGGGGGGCCTAGCACAGATACGCAGTATTTT
CDR3 protein: CASTEGGPSTDTQYF
D gene: .
clone size: .
J gene: TRBJ2-3
V gene: TRBV6-5

CDR3 DNA: TGCGCCAGCAGCCAAGATCCAGAACGTTATCAGCCCCAGCATTTT
CDR3 protein: CASSQDPERYQPQHF
D gene: .
clone size: few
J gene: TRBJ1-5
V gene: TRBV4-3

CDR3 DNA: TGCAGTGCTAGTTTCGAGGAGAACACCGGGGAGCTGTTTTTT
CDR3 protein: CSASFEENTGELFF
D gene: .
clone size: .
J gene: TRBJ2-2
V gene: TRBV20-1

CDR3 DNA: TGTGCCAGCAGCTGGGTACGGCAGCCCCAGCATTTT
CDR3 protein: CASSWVRQPQHF
D gene: .
clone size: few
J gene: TRBJ1-5
V gene: TRBV6-2/TRBV6-3

CDR3 DNA: TGTGCCAGCAGCGCCACCGCAGATACGCAGTATTTT
CDR3 protein: CASSATADTQYF
D gene: .
clone size: many
J gene: TRBJ2-3
V gene: TRBV13

CDR3 DNA: TGTGCCAGCAGTTTGTTAGCAACCCAAGAGACCCAGTACTTC
CDR3 protein: CASSLLATQETQYF
D gene: .
clone size: many
J gene: TRBJ2-5
V gene: TRBV28

CDR3 DNA: TGTGCCAGCAGCTTGGGGAACCAAGAGACCCAGTACTTC
CDR3 protein: CASSLGNQETQYF
D gene: .
clone size: many
J gene: TRBJ2-5
V gene: TRBV7-9

CDR3 DNA: TGTGCCAGTAGTATAGATCTCGGGACGGAAGCTTTCTTT
CDR3 protein: CASSIDLGTEAFF
D gene: .
clone size: few
J gene: TRBJ1-1
V gene: TRBV19

CDR3 DNA: TGTGCCAGCCCTATTCCCCCCCTCAGCGGTAGACGGGACGAGCAGTACTTC
CDR3 protein: CASPIPPLSGRRDEQYF
D gene: .
clone size: .
J gene: TRBJ2-7
V gene: TRBV21-1

CDR3 DNA: TGTGCCAGCAGCTCTGCCCGGGACAGACCCACAGATACGCAGTATTTT
CDR3 protein: CASSSARDRPTDTQYF
D gene: TRBD1
clone size: few
J gene: TRBJ2-3
V gene: TRBV7-9

CDR3 DNA: TGTGCCAGCAGTACCCGAACGACAGGCTACGAGCAGTACTTC
CDR3 protein: CASSTRTTGYEQYF
D gene: .
clone size: many
J gene: TRBJ2-7
V gene: TRBV27

CDR3 DNA: TGCAGTGCTAGAGAGGTCCCGACCCCGAGGACTGAGCAGTTCTTC
CDR3 protein: CSAREVPTPRTEQFF
D gene: .
clone size: many
J gene: TRBJ2-1
V gene: TRBV20-1

CDR3 DNA: TGTGCCAGCAGCAGGGGCCCTCCCCGCTCTGGGGCCAACGTCCTGACTTTC
CDR3 protein: CASSRGPPRSGANVLTF
D gene: .
clone size: many
J gene: TRBJ2-6
V gene: TRBV28

CDR3 DNA: TGTGCCAGCAAACATCGGGGGACGAACACTGAAGCTTTCTTT
CDR3 protein: CASKHRGTNTEAFF
D gene: .
clone size: few
J gene: TRBJ1-1
V gene: TRBV6-5